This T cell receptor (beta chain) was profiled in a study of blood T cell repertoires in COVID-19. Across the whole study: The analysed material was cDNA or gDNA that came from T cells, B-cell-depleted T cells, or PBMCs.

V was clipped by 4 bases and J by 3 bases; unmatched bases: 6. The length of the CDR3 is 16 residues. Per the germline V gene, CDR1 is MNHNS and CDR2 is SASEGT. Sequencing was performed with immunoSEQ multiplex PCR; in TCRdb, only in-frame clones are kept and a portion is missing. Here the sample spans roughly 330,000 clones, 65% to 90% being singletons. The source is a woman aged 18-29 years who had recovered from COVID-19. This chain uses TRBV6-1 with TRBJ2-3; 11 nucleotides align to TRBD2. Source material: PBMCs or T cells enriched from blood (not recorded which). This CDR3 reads CASSVLAGEGTDTQYF. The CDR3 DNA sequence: TGTGCCAGCAGTGTACTAGCGGGAGAGGGGACAGATACGCAGTATTTT.